This T cell receptor beta chain was captured by sequencing in a study of CD8 T cells in ankylosing spondylitis (dated by TCRdb to about 2017). Background on the whole study: The study profiled T cell receptor beta repertoires in healthy donors and ankylosing spondylitis patients to find disease-linked TCR variants. Peripheral blood was sampled, and synovial fluid was also collected from ankylosing spondylitis patients. In total, the full study cohort was made up of about 99 healthy donors and roughly 27 ankylosing spondylitis patients. What the study reported, not specific to this receptor: The disease-linked clones were reported to be significantly enriched in matched synovial fluid samples from ankylosing spondylitis patients. Blood from ankylosing spondylitis patients appeared to be characterized by a TCR beta motif composed of under 10 highly homologous amino acid variants. The disease-linked clones had a CD8+ phenotype and were found at relatively low frequencies in peripheral blood. Some motif variants were previously reported in synovial fluid and blood of reactive arthritis patients, suggesting common disease-initiation mechanisms.

The instrument was an Illumina HiSeq 2500. Quantitative 5'-RACE with molecular barcodes was the method used to prepare the TCR beta libraries. Concerning the study's data processing: To identify disease-linked TCR variants, a new computational method was used, one built on a probabilistic model of VDJ rearrangement. TCRdb reanalyzed the raw reads on its own, using fastp at Q25 for trimming and MiXCR for clone calling, and kept in-frame beta chains. Duplicate CDR3 protein sequences are folded into a single record with the most common DNA and genes. The V and J calls were not made by the authors but by TCRdb's processing. The sample contains about 130,000 distinct CDR3 sequences, 6% to 8.5% of them found a single time. The ten largest account for 12% of the sample. This clonotype was counted many times. Its specific antigen is unknown. No base quality values were provided; no much bigger clone lies one nucleotide off.

The CDR3 goes from the cysteine to the phenylalanine over 11 residues. The DNA shown is the 33-base CDR3, in frame from base 1. Based on the germline V gene (reference sequence), the CDR1 and CDR2 sequences are DFQATT and SNEGSKA. V is clipped by 3 bases and J by 7 bases, and the sequence between their germline boundaries is 8 bases long. The source of this sequence is a female donor with ankylosing spondylitis or in good health (not recorded which). Sequenced material: blood, either unsorted or a sorted T cell fraction (not recorded which). Recombination joined TRBV20-1 with TRBJ2-3; the best D guess is TRBD2, with 6 bases matching. The CDR3 amino acid sequence is: CSASGGYTQYF. Here is the DNA: TGCAGTGCTAGTGGAGGGTATACGCAGTATTTT.